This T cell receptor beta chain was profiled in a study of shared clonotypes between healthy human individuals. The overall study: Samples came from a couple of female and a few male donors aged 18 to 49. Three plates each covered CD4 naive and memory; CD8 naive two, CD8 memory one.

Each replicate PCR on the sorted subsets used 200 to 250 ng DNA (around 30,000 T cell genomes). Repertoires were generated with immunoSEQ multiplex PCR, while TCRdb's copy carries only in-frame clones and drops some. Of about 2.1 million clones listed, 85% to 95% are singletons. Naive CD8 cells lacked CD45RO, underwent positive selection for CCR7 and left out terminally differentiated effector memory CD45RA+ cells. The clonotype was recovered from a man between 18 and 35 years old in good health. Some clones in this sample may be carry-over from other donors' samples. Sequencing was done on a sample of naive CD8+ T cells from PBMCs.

The CDR3 loop is CASTSWVDLRYEQYF. In DNA, the CDR3 is TGTGCCAGCACTTCCTGGGTAGACCTCCGCTACGAGCAGTACTTC. The V and J genes are TRBV28 and TRBJ2-7; no firm D call. Germline V gene sequence: CDR1 MDHEN, CDR2 SYDVKM. The CDR3 is made up of 15 amino acids. V was trimmed by 7 bases and J by 3 bases, leaving 19 bases between them.